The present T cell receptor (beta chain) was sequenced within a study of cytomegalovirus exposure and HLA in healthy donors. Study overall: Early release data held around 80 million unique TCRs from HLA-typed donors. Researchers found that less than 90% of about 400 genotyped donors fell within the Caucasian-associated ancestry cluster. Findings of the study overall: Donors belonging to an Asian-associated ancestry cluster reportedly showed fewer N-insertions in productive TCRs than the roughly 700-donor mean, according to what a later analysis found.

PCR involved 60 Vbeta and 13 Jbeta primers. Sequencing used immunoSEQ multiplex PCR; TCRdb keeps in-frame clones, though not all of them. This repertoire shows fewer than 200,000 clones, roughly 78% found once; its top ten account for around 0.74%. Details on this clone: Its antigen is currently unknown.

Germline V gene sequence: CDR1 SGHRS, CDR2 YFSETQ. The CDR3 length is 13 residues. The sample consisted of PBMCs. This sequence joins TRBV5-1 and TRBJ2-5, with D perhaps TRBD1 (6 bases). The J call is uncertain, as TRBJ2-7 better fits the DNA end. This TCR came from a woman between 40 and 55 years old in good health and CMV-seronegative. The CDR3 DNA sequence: TGCGCCAGCAGACCCAGGGGATTCGACGAGCAGTACTTC. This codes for CASRPRGFDEQYF.